This T cell receptor (beta chain) was observed in a study of T cell responses to AZD1222 COVID-19 vaccine. On the study more broadly: Researchers grouped second doses given at about 4 or about 12 weeks into one pool. Study-level results: Unmutated variant regions are reportedly targeted by nearly half of spike-specific TCRs. The donor cohort was predominantly white British with a female majority, and clonal diversity may have been underestimated.

The table came from immunoSEQ multiplex PCR; TCRdb's copy has only in-frame clones and leaves some out. The table shows around 99,000 clones, with about 92% occurring only once. CDR1 and CDR2 from the germline V gene are ENHRY and SYGVKD. V was cut by 5 bases and J by 5 bases, with 16 bases left in between. The CDR3 is 15 amino acids. This clone was counted a single time. The antigen remains undetermined. The source of this sequence is an adult in good health. The sequenced sample was peripheral blood, obtained on day 0 of AZD1222 vaccination. The chain employs TRBV10-3 and TRBJ2-1, with D perhaps matching TRBD2 (5 bases). The CDR3 bases are TGTGCCATCAGTAAAACCGGGGATCTGGACAATGAGCAGTTCTTC. Amino acid sequence: CAISKTGDLDNEQFF.